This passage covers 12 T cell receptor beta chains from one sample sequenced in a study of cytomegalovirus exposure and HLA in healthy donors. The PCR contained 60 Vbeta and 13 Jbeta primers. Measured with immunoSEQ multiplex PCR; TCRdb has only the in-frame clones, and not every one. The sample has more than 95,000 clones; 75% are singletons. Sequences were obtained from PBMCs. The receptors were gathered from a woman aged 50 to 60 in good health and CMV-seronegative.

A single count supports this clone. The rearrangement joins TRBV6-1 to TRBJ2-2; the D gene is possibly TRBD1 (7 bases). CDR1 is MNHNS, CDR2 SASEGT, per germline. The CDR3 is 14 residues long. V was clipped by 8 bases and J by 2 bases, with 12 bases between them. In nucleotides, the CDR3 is TGTGCCAGCGGAGGGACAGCTAACACCGGGGAGCTGTTTTTT. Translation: CASGGTANTGELFF.

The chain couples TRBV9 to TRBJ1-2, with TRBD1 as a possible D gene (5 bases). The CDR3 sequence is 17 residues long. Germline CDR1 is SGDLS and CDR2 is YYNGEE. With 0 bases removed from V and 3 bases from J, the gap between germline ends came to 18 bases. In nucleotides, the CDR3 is TGTGCCAGCAGCGTAGAACCCCAGGGAGGGCAATACTATGGCTACACCTTC. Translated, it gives CASSVEPQGGQYYGYTF.

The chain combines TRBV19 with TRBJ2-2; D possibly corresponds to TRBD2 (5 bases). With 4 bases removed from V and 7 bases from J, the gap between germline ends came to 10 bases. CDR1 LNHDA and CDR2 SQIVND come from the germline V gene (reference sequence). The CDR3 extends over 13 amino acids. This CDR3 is CASSTPSRGELFF. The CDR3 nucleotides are TGTGCCAGTAGTACTCCTAGCCGCGGGGAGCTGTTTTTT.

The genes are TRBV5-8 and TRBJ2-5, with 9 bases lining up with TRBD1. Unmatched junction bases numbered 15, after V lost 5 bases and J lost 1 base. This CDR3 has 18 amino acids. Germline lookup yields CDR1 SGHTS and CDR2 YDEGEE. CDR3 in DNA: TGTGCCAGCAGTTTACACCGGGGGACAGGGATAGGCCAAGAGACCCAGTACTTC. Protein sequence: CASSLHRGTGIGQETQYF.

CDR3 in amino acids: CASSLSGGLYGYTF. As DNA, the CDR3 is TGTGCCAGCAGTTTATCGGGGGGGCTCTATGGCTACACCTTC. The rearrangement joins TRBV27 to TRBJ1-2; D is perhaps TRBD1 (6 bases). Germline V gene data show CDR1 as MNHEY and CDR2 as SMNVEV (reference sequence). The CDR3 loop spans 14 amino acids. V was trimmed by 0 bases and J by 4 bases, leaving 9 bases between them.

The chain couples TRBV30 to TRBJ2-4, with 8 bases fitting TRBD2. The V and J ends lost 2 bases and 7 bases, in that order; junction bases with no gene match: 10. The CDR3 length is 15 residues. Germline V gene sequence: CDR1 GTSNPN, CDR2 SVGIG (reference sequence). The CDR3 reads CAWSIAGLGLNIQYF. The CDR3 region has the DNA TGTGCCTGGAGTATAGCGGGACTAGGATTGAACATTCAGTACTTC. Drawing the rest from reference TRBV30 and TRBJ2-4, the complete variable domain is SQTIHQWPATLVQPVGSPLSLECTVEGTSNPNLYWYRQAAGRGLQLLFYSVGIGQISSEVPQNLSASRPQDRQFILSSKKLLLSDSGFYLCAWSIAGLGLNIQYFGAGTRLSVL.

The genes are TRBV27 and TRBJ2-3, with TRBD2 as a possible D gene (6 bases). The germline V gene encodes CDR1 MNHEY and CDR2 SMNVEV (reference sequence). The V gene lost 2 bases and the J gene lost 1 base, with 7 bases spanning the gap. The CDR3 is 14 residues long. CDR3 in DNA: TGTGCCAGCAGTTTAGAGCGGGGCACAGATACGCAGTATTTT. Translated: CASSLERGTDTQYF.

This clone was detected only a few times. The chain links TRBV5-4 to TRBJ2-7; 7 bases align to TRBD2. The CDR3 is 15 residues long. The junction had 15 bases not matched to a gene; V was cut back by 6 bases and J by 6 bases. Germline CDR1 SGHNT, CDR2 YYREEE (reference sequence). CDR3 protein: CASNSQSGTLVEQYF. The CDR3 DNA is TGTGCCAGCAACTCACAGAGCGGGACCTTGGTCGAGCAGTACTTC.

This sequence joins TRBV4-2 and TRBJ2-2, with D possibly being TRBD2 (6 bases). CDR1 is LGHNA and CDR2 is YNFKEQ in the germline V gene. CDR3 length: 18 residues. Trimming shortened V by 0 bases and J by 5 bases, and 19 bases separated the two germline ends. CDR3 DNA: TGTGCCAGCAGCCAAGAATTAACCGGGAGTCGTGGTACCGGGGAGCTGTTTTTT. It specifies CASSQELTGSRGTGELFF.

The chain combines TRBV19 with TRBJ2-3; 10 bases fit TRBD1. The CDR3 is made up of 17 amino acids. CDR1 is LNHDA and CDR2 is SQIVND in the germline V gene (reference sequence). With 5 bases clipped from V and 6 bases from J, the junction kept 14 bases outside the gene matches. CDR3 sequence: CASSRRGDRGPADTQYF. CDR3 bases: TGTGCCAGTAGTCGCAGGGGGGACAGGGGCCCCGCGGATACGCAGTATTTT.

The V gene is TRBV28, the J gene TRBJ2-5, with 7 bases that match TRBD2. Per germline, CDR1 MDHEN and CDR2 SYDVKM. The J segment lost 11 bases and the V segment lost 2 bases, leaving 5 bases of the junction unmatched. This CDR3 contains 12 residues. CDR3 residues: CASSLSGRAQYF. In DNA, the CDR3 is TGTGCCAGCAGTTTAAGTGGGAGGGCGCAGTACTTC. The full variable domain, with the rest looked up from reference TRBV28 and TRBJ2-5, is DVKVTQSSRYLVKRTGEKVFLECVQDMDHENMFWYRQDPGLGLRLIYFSYDVKMKEKGDIPEGYSVSREKKERFSLILESASTNQTSMYLCASSLSGRAQYFGPGTRLLVL.

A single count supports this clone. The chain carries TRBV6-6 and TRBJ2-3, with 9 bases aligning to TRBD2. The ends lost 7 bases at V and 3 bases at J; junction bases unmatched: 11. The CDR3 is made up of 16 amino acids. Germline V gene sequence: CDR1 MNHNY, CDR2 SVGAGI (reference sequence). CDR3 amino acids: CASTPVSGRRTDTQYF. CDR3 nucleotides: TGTGCCAGCACCCCGGTTAGCGGGAGAAGGACAGATACGCAGTATTTT.